These T cell receptor beta chains were read from a single sample in a study of immune heterogeneity within non-small cell lung tumors. Via MiXCR, TCRdb re-called the multiplex PCR reads, giving one row per CDR3 protein. The sample yields about 21,000 distinct CDR3 sequences, more than 25% seen once. Sequenced input: lung tumor tissue. These TCRs come from a man in his forties with non-small cell lung cancer. Each CDR3 is given with its conserved first and last residue. The order of the fields is J gene, D gene, clone size, V gene, CDR3 DNA, CDR3 protein. The D gene is left open where the match is weak. Some rows mark clone size as missing; the rest say once, few, many or name a class of expanded clone.

TRBJ1-4 NA NA TRBV5-6 TGTGCCAGCAGCCAATTAGGGCAGGGGGAAAAACTGTTTTTT CASSQLGQGEKLFF
TRBJ1-2 NA many TRBV19 TGTGCCAGTAGTATAGGCAGGGCAAGCCATGGCTACACCTTC CASSIGRASHGYTF
TRBJ1-5 NA many TRBV2 TGTGCCAGCAGTGAAATGGCAGGGGGCAATCAGCCCCAGCATTTT CASSEMAGGNQPQHF
TRBJ1-6 NA medium-sized TRBV7-2 TGTGCCAGCAGCTTAAGTGGGGGGTCCAACTATAATTCACCCCTCCACTTT CASSLSGGSNYNSPLHF
TRBJ1-1 TRBD1 few TRBV20-1 TGCAGTGCTCTGCCGTCCGGGACAGGGGGTCTTGGAGCTTTCTTT CSALPSGTGGLGAFF
TRBJ2-7 NA NA TRBV29-1 TGCAGCGTTGTGTGGCGGTCCTACGAGCAGTACTTC CSVVWRSYEQYF
TRBJ2-7 NA many TRBV25-1 TGTGCCAGCAGTGAATATACAGGGGGTAGCGGGAGAAGGTCAAGGCAGTACTTC CASSEYTGGSGRRSRQYF
TRBJ2-1 NA many TRBV19 TGTGCCAGTAGTATCTCGGCGGGCGAGCCCTACAATGAGCAGTTCTTC CASSISAGEPYNEQFF
TRBJ1-1 TRBD1 NA TRBV7-9 TGTGCCAGCAGAAAAGACAGGGCATTCACTGAAGCTTTCTTT CASRKDRAFTEAFF
TRBJ1-5 NA medium-sized TRBV19 TGTGCCAGTACGGTGGGGGGGCGGACGGGTCAGCCCCAGCATTTT CASTVGGRTGQPQHF
TRBJ2-1 TRBD1 few TRBV15 TGTGCCACCAGCAGAGATGGGACAGGGGGCAATGAGCAGTTCTTC CATSRDGTGGNEQFF
TRBJ1-5 NA medium-sized TRBV6-1 TGTGCCAGCAGTGAAAAAGGGACCATCTCACAGCCCCAGCATTTT CASSEKGTISQPQHF
TRBJ2-1 NA NA TRBV20-1 TGCAGTGCTAGTCGGGACATTTACAATGAGCAGTTCTTC CSASRDIYNEQFF
TRBJ2-3 NA medium-sized TRBV5-1 TGCGCCAGCAGCTTGTCTGTTTTGGATACGCAGTATTTT CASSLSVLDTQYF
TRBJ2-7 NA many TRBV28 TGTGCCAGCGGGCCCCGGGAGCAGTACTTC CASGPREQYF
TRBJ2-1 NA many TRBV20-1 TGCAGTGCCGAGGGTTCCTACTACAATGAGCAGTTCTTC CSAEGSYYNEQFF
TRBJ2-7 TRBD2 many TRBV6-6 TGTGCCAGCAGTTACCCCACTAGCGGGGGATCCTACGAGCAGTACTTC CASSYPTSGGSYEQYF
TRBJ2-6 NA NA TRBV18 TGTGCCAGCTCCCCGGGGGATACTGGGGCCAACGTCCTGACTTTC CASSPGDTGANVLTF
TRBJ2-3 TRBD2 few TRBV5-1 TGCGCCAGCAGCTTGGGAGGGACTAGAGATACGCAGTATTTT CASSLGGTRDTQYF
TRBJ1-1 NA NA TRBV2 TGTGCCAGCAGCACCGGGTCGAACACTGAAGCTTTCTTT CASSTGSNTEAFF
TRBJ2-7 TRBD1 many TRBV6-2/TRBV6-3 TGTGCCAGCAGTTACCCAAGGGGACAGGGTCACGAGCAGTACTTC CASSYPRGQGHEQYF
TRBJ2-5 NA NA TRBV7-2 TGTGCCAGCAGCTTCGGGGCAGGCACGGGGGAGACCCAGTACTTC CASSFGAGTGETQYF
TRBJ2-3 NA NA TRBV6-1 TGTGCCAGCAGTGAGTATCCGGGACTCGGCACAGATACGCAGTATTTT CASSEYPGLGTDTQYF
TRBJ1-2 NA many TRBV5-1 TGCGCCAGCAGCTTGGATGGTTCAGGGCTCTATGGCTACACCTTC CASSLDGSGLYGYTF
TRBJ1-5 NA many TRBV2 TGTGCCAGCAGTGAAGGAGGGCGTCAGCCCCAGCATTTT CASSEGGRQPQHF
TRBJ2-1 TRBD2 medium-sized TRBV6-1 TGTGCCAGCAGCGAATATCCCGGGGTTGTGCGGGAGGCTTCAAGGTTCTTC CASSEYPGVVREASRFF
TRBJ1-4 TRBD1 many TRBV20-1 TGCAGTGCTAGTTTTCGTGGAGGGGGCTTCGAAAAACTGTTTTTT CSASFRGGGFEKLFF
TRBJ1-5 NA many TRBV12-3/TRBV12-4 TGTGCCAGCAGTTGGCAGGTTGGTGGCAATCAGCCCCAGCATTTT CASSWQVGGNQPQHF
TRBJ2-6 NA NA TRBV5-4 TGTGCCAGCAGCTTGGAACGGCCCGGTTGGGGGGCCAACGTCCTGACTTTC CASSLERPGWGANVLTF
TRBJ2-7 NA few TRBV20-1 TGCAGTGCTCCGGGGAAGTCCGGGACAATGCCCTACGAGCAGTACTTC CSAPGKSGTMPYEQYF
TRBJ2-7 TRBD2 NA TRBV6-5 TGTGCCAGCACTTACGCGGGGGGCGTAGGGCACTTC CASTYAGGVGHF
TRBJ2-1 TRBD2 medium-sized TRBV20-1 TGCAGTGCCCACCCCGGGACTAGTTACAATGAGCAGTTCTTC CSAHPGTSYNEQFF
TRBJ2-7 NA many TRBV6-1 TGTGCCAGCAGTGATAGTCCAAACAGCTACGAGCAGTACTTC CASSDSPNSYEQYF
TRBJ2-7 NA NA TRBV12-3/TRBV12-4 TGTGCCAGCAGTTTACTGCACTACCAGCAGTACTTC CASSLLHYQQYF
TRBJ2-2 NA many TRBV19 TGTGCCAGTAGTCCGAGGGGGGAAGTAACCGGGGAGCTGTTTTTT CASSPRGEVTGELFF
TRBJ2-7 NA few TRBV18 TGTGCCAGCTCACCACCCGGGGCCACAGGCGAGCAGTACTTC CASSPPGATGEQYF
TRBJ1-5 TRBD1 few TRBV18 TGTGCCAGCTCAGAAGGACAGGGGAGCGGACAGCCCCAGCATTTT CASSEGQGSGQPQHF
TRBJ2-3 NA NA TRBV6-6 TGTGCCAGCAGTTACGCCCAGGGAAGAGATACGCAGTATTTT CASSYAQGRDTQYF
TRBJ2-7 TRBD2 medium-sized TRBV28 TGTGCCAGCAGTGGAGCGGGAGTCGAGCAGTACTTC CASSGAGVEQYF
TRBJ2-1 NA NA TRBV5-1 TGCGCCAGCAGAGATTACGGATACAATGAGCAGTTCTTC CASRDYGYNEQFF
TRBJ1-3 NA many TRBV10-3 TGTGCCATCGGGGGAGTGGGGAGCTCTGGAAACACCATATATTTT CAIGGVGSSGNTIYF
TRBJ1-5 NA many TRBV6-2/TRBV6-3 TGTGCCAGCAGTTACGGTGGGAATCAGCCCCAGCATTTT CASSYGGNQPQHF